The clone carrying this TCR beta chain was detected a few times. Its antigen is undetermined. This sample stems from a study of T-cell memory formation after mild COVID-19. Study context: The two donors had largely donor-specific TCR clusters. Findings of the study overall: CD4+ clones that contracted lay mainly in CM and EM; CD8+ ones lay in EMRA. While clones contracting from day 15 to 85 were balanced between CD4 and CD8, later expanders leaned CD4+.

Germline CDR1 and CDR2: SGDLS and YYNGEE. V lost 4 bases to trimming and J lost 3 bases, with 11 bases between them. The CDR3 consists of 13 residues. With constant-segment primers, 5'RACE yielded cDNA libraries of TCR alpha and TCR beta that carried sample barcodes and UMIs. One entry per CDR3 protein, called by TCRdb with MiXCR from the 5' RACE reads. The table has more than 400,000 distinct CDR3 sequences, 15% to 20% seen once; the top ten hold about 12%. The specimen sequenced was PBMCs or a T cell subset sorted from them (not recorded which). This sequence was found in an adult woman who had mild COVID-19 (a few samples of this study predate the infection). Cell type and time point are not known. This chain connects TRBV9 to TRBJ2-7, with D possibly being TRBD1 (5 bases). CDR3 sequence (DNA): TGTGCCAGCAGCCATCTCCAGGGCTACGAGCAGTACTTC. This gives the protein CASSHLQGYEQYF.